The T cell receptor (beta chain) described here comes from a study of blood T cell repertoires in COVID-19. Only in-frame clones appear in the TCRdb table, and some are missing; sequencing was by immunoSEQ multiplex PCR. The sample has some 400,000 clones, 87% seen once; the top ten hold about 2.3%. This CDR3 has 14 amino acids. Trimming stripped 3 bases from V and 5 bases from J, with 11 bases between. Germline V gives CDR1 SGHAT, CDR2 FQNNGV. The sequenced sample was peripheral blood. This TCR was sampled from a woman in her sixties or seventies with COVID-19, enrolled during active disease. The rearrangement joins TRBV11-2 to TRBJ2-4; D is unresolved. DNA for the CDR3: TGTGCCAGCAGCTTTCCCCCTCTCCAAAACATTCAGTACTTC. Protein: CASSFPPLQNIQYF.